This T cell receptor (beta chain) was identified during a study of cytotoxic CD8 clonotypes in ibrutinib-treated CLL. Background on the study: The study included 11 relapsed/refractory and 15 treatment-naive patients; roughly 18 had IGHV unmutated disease. Partial response occurred in approximately 25 patients and complete response in 2; at median about 70 months, approximately 14 remained remitted and approximately twelve progressed.

V lost 2 bases to trimming and J lost 9 bases, with 21 bases between them. The CDR3 has 15 amino acids. The V gene's germline CDR1 is SGHTS and CDR2 YDEGEE. This clone has only a few counts. The antigen is undetermined. Study-level results: Starting clonality was above that of age-matched healthy donors and tracked circulating CD8+ T-cell counts. Progressing and sustained-remission patients had different sampling times.

The assay was immunoSEQ multiplex PCR, and TCRdb's table has in-frame clones only and misses some. In the table there are fewer than 35,000 clones, almost 70% of which are singletons. Sequenced here: PBMCs, sampled after 24 months of ibrutinib treatment. The source of this sequence is a human donor with chronic lymphocytic leukemia. The genes are TRBV5-8 and TRBJ2-7, with D perhaps assigned TRBD1 or TRBD2 (6 bases each). CDR3 DNA: TGTGCCAGCAGCTTTGAATGGAATAAGGGGGGAGGGCAGTACTTC. Protein: CASSFEWNKGGGQYF.